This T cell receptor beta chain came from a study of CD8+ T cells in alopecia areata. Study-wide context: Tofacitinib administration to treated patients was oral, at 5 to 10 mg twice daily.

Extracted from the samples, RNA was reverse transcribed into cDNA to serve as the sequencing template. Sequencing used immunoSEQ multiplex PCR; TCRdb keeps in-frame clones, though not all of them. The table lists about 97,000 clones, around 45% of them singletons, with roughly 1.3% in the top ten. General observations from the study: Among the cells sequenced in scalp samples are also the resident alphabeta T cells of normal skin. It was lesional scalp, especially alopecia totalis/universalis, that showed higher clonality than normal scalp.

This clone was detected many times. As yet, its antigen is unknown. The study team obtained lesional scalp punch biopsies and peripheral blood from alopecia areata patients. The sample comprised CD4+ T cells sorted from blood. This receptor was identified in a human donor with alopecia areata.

The CDR3 DNA follows: TGTGCCAGCAGCTTGGACCGGGGCCACGAGCAGTACTTC. This translates into CASSLDRGHEQYF. This chain uses TRBV5-4 with TRBJ2-7; either TRBD1 or TRBD2 may supply D (5 bases each). Germline assignment: CDR1 SGHNT and CDR2 YYREEE (reference sequence). The CDR3 has 13 residues. The V end lost 0 bases, the J end lost 5 bases, and 9 bases lay between the germline ends.